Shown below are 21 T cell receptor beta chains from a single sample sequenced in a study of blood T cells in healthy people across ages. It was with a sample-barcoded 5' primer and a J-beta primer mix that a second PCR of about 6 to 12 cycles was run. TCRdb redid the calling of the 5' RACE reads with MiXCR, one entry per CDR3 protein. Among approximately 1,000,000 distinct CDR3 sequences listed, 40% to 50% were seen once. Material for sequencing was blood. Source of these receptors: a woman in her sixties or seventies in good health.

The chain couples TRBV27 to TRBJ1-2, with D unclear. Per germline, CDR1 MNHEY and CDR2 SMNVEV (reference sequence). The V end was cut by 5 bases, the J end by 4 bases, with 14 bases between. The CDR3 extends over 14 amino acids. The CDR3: CASSLGPATYGYTF. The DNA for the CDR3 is TGTGCCAGCAGTCTTGGACCCGCCACCTATGGCTACACCTTC.

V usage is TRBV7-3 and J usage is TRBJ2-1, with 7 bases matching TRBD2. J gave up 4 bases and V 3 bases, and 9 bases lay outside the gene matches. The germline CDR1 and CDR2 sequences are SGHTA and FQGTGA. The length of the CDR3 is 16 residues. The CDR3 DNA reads TGTGCCAGCAGCTTCGTCGCCGGGAGGCTTTACAATGAGCAGTTCTTC. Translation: CASSFVAGRLYNEQFF.

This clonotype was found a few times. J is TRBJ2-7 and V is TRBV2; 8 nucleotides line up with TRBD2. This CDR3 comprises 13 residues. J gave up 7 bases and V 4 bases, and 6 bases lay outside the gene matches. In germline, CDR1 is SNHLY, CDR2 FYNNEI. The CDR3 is CASSGGLGGEQYF. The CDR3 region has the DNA TGTGCCAGCAGTGGGGGACTAGGGGGTGAGCAGTACTTC.

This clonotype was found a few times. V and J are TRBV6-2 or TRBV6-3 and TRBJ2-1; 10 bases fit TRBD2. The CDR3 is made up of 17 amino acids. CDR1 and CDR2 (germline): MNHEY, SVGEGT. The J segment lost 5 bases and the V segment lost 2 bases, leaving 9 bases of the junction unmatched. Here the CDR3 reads CASSYPLAGAKDNEQFF. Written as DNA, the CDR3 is TGTGCCAGCAGTTACCCCCTAGCGGGAGCGAAAGACAATGAGCAGTTCTTC.

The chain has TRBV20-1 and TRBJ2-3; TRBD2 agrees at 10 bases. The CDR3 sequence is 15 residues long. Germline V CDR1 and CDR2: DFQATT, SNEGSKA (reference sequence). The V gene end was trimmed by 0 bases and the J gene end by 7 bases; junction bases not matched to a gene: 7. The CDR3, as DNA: TGCAGTGCTAGAGATAGGCAGCGGGGGGGTAATACGCAGTATTTT. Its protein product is CSARDRQRGGNTQYF.

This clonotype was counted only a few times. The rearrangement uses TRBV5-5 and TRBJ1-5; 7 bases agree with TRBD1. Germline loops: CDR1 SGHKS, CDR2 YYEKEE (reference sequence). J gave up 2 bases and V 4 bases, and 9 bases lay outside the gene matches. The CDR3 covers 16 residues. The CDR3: CASSRQDTGGNQPQHF. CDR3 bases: TGTGCCAGCAGCCGACAGGATACAGGGGGCAATCAGCCCCAGCATTTT.

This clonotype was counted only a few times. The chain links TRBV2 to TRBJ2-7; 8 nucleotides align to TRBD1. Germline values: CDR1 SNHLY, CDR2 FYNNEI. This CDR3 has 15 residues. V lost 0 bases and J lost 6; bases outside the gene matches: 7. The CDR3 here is CASSEAATGDIEQYF. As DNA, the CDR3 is TGTGCCAGCAGTGAAGCCGCGACAGGGGATATCGAGCAGTACTTC.

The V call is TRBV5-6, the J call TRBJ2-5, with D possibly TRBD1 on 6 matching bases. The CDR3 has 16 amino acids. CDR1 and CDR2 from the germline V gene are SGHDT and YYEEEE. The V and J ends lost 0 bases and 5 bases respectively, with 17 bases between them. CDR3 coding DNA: TGTGCCAGCAGCTTGGCCGTGGCAGGGGCTAGGGAGACCCAGTACTTC. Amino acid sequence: CASSLAVAGARETQYF.

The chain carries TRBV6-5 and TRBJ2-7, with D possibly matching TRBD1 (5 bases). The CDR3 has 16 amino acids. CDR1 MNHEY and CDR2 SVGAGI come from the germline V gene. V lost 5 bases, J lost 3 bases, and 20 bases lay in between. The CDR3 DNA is TGTGCCAGCAGTACCTCCCGTTCAGGGCGATACTACGAGCAGTACTTC. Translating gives CASSTSRSGRYYEQYF.

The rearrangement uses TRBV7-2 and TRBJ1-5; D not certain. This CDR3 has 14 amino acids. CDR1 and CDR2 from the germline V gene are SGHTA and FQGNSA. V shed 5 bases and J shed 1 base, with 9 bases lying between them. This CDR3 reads CASSPNPSNQPQHF. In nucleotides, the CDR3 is TGTGCCAGCAGCCCAAACCCCAGCAATCAGCCCCAGCATTTT.

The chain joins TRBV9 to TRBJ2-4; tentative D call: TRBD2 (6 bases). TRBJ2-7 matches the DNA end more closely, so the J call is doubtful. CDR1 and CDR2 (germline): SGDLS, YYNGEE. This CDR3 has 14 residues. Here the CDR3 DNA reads TGTGCCAGCAGCGTATCCTTAGCGGCCTACGAGCAGTACTTC. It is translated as CASSVSLAAYEQYF.

CDR3 sequence: CASSQRGSRSYNEQFF. In DNA, the CDR3 is TGTGCCAGCAGCCAAAGGGGCTCGCGGTCCTACAATGAGCAGTTCTTC. This chain connects TRBV3-1 to TRBJ2-1, with D possibly being TRBD1 (5 bases). The CDR3 consists of 16 residues. V lost 2 bases to trimming and J lost 1 base, with 12 bases between them. Germline V gives CDR1 LGHDT, CDR2 YNNKEL (reference sequence).

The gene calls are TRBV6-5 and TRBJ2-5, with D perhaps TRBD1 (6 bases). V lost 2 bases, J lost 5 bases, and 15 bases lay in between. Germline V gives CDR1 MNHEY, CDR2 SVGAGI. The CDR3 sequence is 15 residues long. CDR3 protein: CASSYQPTGLETQYF. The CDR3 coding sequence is TGTGCCAGCAGTTACCAGCCCACAGGGTTGGAGACCCAGTACTTC.

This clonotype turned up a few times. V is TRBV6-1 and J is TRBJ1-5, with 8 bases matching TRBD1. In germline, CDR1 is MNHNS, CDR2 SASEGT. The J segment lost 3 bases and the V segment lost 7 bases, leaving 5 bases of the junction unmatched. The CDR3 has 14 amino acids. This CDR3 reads CASNWQGANQPQHF. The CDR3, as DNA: TGTGCCAGCAACTGGCAGGGGGCCAATCAGCCCCAGCATTTT.

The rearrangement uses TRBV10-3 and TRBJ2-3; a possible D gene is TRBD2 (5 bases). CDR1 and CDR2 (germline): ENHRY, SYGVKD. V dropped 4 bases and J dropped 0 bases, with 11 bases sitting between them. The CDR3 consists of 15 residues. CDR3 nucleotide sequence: TGTGCCATCAGTGGAAGAGGGATTAGCACAGATACGCAGTATTTT. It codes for CAISGRGISTDTQYF.

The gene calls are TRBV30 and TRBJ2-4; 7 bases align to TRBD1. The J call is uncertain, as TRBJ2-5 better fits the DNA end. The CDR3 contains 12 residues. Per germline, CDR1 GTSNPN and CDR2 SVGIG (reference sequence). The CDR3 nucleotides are TGTGCCTGGAATAAGGACAGGGAGACCCAGTACTTC. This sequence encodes CAWNKDRETQYF.

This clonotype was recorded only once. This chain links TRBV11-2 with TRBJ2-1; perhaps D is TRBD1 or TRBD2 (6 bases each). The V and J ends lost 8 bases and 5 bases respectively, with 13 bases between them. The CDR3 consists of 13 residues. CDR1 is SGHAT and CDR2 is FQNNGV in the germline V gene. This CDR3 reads CASRNGGNNEQFF. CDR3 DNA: TGTGCCAGCCGAAACGGGGGCAACAATGAGCAGTTCTTC.

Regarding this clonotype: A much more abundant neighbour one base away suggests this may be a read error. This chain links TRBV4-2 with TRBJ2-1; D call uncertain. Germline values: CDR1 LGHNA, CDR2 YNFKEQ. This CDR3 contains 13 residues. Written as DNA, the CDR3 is TGTGCCGGCAGCCAAGATACGGCTGGGGAGCAGTTCTTC. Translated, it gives CAGSQDTAGEQFF.

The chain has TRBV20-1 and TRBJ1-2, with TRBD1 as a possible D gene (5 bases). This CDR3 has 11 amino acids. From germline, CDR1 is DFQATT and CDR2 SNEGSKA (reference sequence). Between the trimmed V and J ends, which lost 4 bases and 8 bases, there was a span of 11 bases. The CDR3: CSAMGGLGYTF. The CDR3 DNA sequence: TGCAGTGCTATGGGGGGTTTGGGCTACACCTTC.

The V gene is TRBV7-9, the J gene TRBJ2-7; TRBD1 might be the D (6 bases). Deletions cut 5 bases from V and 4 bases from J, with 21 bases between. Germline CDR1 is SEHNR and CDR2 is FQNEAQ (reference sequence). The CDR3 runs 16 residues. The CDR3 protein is CASSPYRALGIYEQYF. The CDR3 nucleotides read TGTGCCAGCAGCCCTTACAGGGCTTTGGGGATATACGAGCAGTACTTC.

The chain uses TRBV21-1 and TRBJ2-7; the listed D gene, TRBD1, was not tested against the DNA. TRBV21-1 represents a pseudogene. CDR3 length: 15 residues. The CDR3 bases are TGTGCCAGCAGCAATGGCGGTCTGCCCCCCGACGAGCAGTACTTC. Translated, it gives CASSNGGLPPDEQYF.